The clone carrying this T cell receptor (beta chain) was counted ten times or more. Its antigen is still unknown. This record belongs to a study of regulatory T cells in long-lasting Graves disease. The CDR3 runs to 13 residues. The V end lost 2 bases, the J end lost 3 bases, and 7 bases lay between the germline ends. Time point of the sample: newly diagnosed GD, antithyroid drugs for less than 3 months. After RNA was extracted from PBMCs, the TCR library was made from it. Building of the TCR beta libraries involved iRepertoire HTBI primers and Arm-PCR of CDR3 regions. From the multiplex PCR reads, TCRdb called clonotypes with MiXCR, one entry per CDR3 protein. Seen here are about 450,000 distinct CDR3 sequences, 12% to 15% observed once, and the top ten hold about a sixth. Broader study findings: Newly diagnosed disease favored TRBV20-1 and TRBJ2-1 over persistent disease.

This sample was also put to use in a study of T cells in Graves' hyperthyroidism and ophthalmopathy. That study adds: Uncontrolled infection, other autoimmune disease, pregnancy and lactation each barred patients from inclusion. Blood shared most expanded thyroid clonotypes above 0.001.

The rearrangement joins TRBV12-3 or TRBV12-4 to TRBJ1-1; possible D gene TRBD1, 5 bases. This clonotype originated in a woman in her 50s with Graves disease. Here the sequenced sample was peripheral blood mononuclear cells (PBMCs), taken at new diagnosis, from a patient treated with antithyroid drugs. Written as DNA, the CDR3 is TGTGCCAGCAGTTTACTGGGGGACACTGAAGCTTTCTTT. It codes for CASSLLGDTEAFF.